A single sample gave rise to the 29 T cell receptor beta chains below, sequenced in a study of T cells after yellow fever vaccination. TCRdb recomputed calls from the 5' RACE reads with MiXCR, one row per CDR3 protein. The profile shows roughly 150,000 distinct CDR3 sequences, approximately 6.7% of them singletons. The sequenced sample was CD4+ T cells sorted from PBMCs, obtained 4 to 6 days after the first yellow fever vaccination. The origin of the receptors is a man younger than 30 who received the YFV17D yellow fever vaccine.

With regard to this clonotype: A much larger clone is a single base away; this may be a read error. V gene TRBV4-3 combines with J gene TRBJ2-3; D uncertain. Germline V gives CDR1 LGHNA, CDR2 YSLEER. The length of the CDR3 is 12 residues. Here the CDR3 DNA reads TGCGACAGCAGCCAAGTTGCAGATACGCAGTATTTT. Amino acid sequence: CDSSQVADTQYF.

This chain links TRBV3-1 with TRBJ2-4; tentative D call: TRBD1 (6 bases). CDR1 and CDR2 (germline): LGHDT, YNNKEL (reference sequence). V lost 2 bases, J lost 5 bases, and 19 bases lay in between. The CDR3 is 17 amino acids. CDR3 sequence reads: CASSQKVGARTENIQYF. CDR3 DNA: TGTGCCAGCAGCCAAAAAGTGGGGGCTCGGACAGAAAACATTCAGTACTTC.

Ten or more counts support this clonotype. The J gene is TRBJ2-3, the V gene TRBV29-1; D is unclear. The V and J ends lost 1 base and 7 bases respectively, with 9 bases between them. Germline V gene lookup returns CDR1 SQVTM and CDR2 ANQGSEA. This CDR3 is 12 amino acids long. CDR3 loop: CSVEVTTYTQYF. Here the CDR3 DNA reads TGCAGCGTTGAAGTCACGACTTATACGCAGTATTTT.

There are many counts of this clonotype. The chain combines TRBV5-1 with TRBJ2-7; D may be TRBD1 or TRBD2 (6 bases each). V shed 4 bases and J shed 0 bases, with 14 bases lying between them. CDR3 size: 15 residues. CDR1 is SGHRS and CDR2 is YFSETQ in the germline V gene. DNA for the CDR3: TGCGCCAGCAGCGTCTTAGCGGACAGCTCCTACGAGCAGTACTTC. Its translation: CASSVLADSSYEQYF.

This clonotype has at least ten counts. J is TRBJ2-3 and V is TRBV29-1; 14 nucleotides align to TRBD2. The CDR3 consists of 15 residues. The J segment lost 0 bases and the V segment lost 4 bases, leaving 0 bases of the junction unmatched. The germline gives CDR1 SQVTM, CDR2 ANQGSEA. This CDR3 is CSVGTSGGSTDTQYF. The CDR3 DNA follows: TGCAGCGTTGGGACTAGCGGGGGGAGCACAGATACGCAGTATTTT.

This clonotype was picked up many times. CDR3 DNA: TGCAGTGCTGAAGTGGGTTGGAGTGGCTACACCTTC. This translates into CSAEVGWSGYTF. V and J are TRBV20-1 and TRBJ1-2, with D unresolved. The length of the CDR3 is 12 residues. V was trimmed by 5 bases and J by 7 bases, leaving 14 bases between them. Germline lookup yields CDR1 DFQATT and CDR2 SNEGSKA (reference sequence).

The V call is TRBV12-3 or TRBV12-4, the J call TRBJ1-3; D not resolved. This CDR3 has 14 residues. Trimming left V 3 bases short and J 0 bases short, with 6 bases between. The CDR3 DNA is TGTGCCAGCAGTTTTAAGGTCTCTGGAAACACCATATATTTT. It encodes CASSFKVSGNTIYF.

This clonotype was observed a handful of times. The chain carries TRBV6-5 and TRBJ1-1; 10 nucleotides line up with TRBD1. The J segment lost 1 base and the V segment lost 0 bases, leaving 2 bases of the junction unmatched. The germline V gene has CDR1 MNHEY and CDR2 SVGAGI. The CDR3 is 16 amino acids. DNA of the CDR3: TGTGCCAGCAGTTACTCGGACAGGGGGTCGAACACTGAAGCTTTCTTT. It yields the protein CASSYSDRGSNTEAFF.

At least ten counts were recorded for this clonotype. V and J are TRBV7-2 and TRBJ1-2, with 9 bases matching TRBD1. The CDR3 runs to 15 residues. V was pared by 5 bases and J by 7 bases, with 11 bases of the junction left unmatched. Germline CDR1 is SGHTA and CDR2 is FQGNSA. The CDR3 DNA reads TGTGCCAGCAGCCTCGACCGGACAGGGGCTGGTGGCTACACCTTC. This sequence encodes CASSLDRTGAGGYTF.

This clonotype came up a few times. This chain uses TRBV12-3 or TRBV12-4 with TRBJ1-4, with 8 bases matching TRBD1. The CDR3 length is 16 residues. V dropped 4 bases and J dropped 2; count of bases not matched to a gene: 6. The CDR3 DNA is TGTGCCAGCAGTTCCCCCAGGGGGCTCACTAATGAAAAACTGTTTTTT. Translation gives CASSSPRGLTNEKLFF.

This clonotype appeared many times. The gene calls are TRBV5-1 and TRBJ2-1; a possible D gene is TRBD2 (5 bases). Trimming pared 4 bases from V and 8 bases from J, leaving 16 bases between. From germline, CDR1 is SGHRS and CDR2 YFSETQ. The CDR3 runs 14 residues. The CDR3 DNA follows: TGCGCCAGCAGCCTGAGGGCCGATGGGGATGAGCAGTTCTTC. Translated: CASSLRADGDEQFF.

This clonotype was picked up many times. The chain uses TRBV6-5 and TRBJ2-1; 7 bases match TRBD1. With V trimmed by 2 bases and J by 3 bases, 4 bases remained unmatched. The CDR3 loop spans 15 amino acids. Germline V lookup: CDR1 MNHEY, CDR2 SVGAGI. CDR3 nucleotides: TGTGCCAGCAGTTACGAGACAGGGTTCTACAATGAGCAGTTCTTC. It specifies CASSYETGFYNEQFF.

This clonotype was observed at least ten times. V is TRBV21-1 and J is TRBJ2-7; the tabulated D call, TRBD1, remains unverified against the DNA. TRBV21-1 is marked as a pseudogene. CDR3 size: 17 residues. Here the CDR3 reads CASSKAGGTESSYEQYV. CDR3 bases: TGTGCCAGCAGCAAAGCAGGGGGGACAGAGAGCTCCTACGAGCAGTACGTC.

This clonotype was seen a few times. The genes are TRBV5-1 and TRBJ2-6, with no clear D. Germline values: CDR1 SGHRS, CDR2 YFSETQ. This CDR3 region has 15 residues. Trimming removed 4 bases from V and 0 bases from J, with 8 bases in between. The CDR3 sequence is CASSPDPSGANVLTF. In DNA, the CDR3 is TGCGCCAGCAGCCCGGACCCCTCTGGGGCCAACGTCCTGACTTTC. Combining the CDR3 with reference TRBV5-1 and TRBJ2-6 gives the whole variable domain KAGVTQTPRYLIKTRGQQVTLSCSPISGHRSVSWYQQTPGQGLQFLFEYFSETQRNKGNFPGRFSGRQFSNSRSEMNVSTLELGDSALYLCASSPDPSGANVLTFGAGSRLTVL.

This clonotype was counted ten times or more. This chain connects TRBV25-1 to TRBJ2-3; tentatively, D is TRBD2 (6 bases). V was cut by 4 bases and J by 4 bases, with 21 bases left in between. Germline assignment: CDR1 MGHDK and CDR2 SYGVNS. The CDR3 consists of 17 residues. DNA for the CDR3: TGTGCCAGCAGTGCATTCTCCGGGACTCTTAGTCCAGATACGCAGTATTTT. Encoded protein: CASSAFSGTLSPDTQYF.

This clonotype appeared many times. V usage is TRBV18 and J usage is TRBJ1-4; 7 nucleotides line up with TRBD1. The CDR3 runs to 13 residues. The V gene's germline CDR1 is KGHSH and CDR2 LQKENI. Losses at the gene ends were 6 bases for V and 6 bases for J; bases not matched to a gene: 4. The chain's CDR3 is CASSGQRDEKLFF. In DNA, the CDR3 is TGTGCCAGCTCGGGACAGAGGGATGAAAAACTGTTTTTT.

V and J are TRBV7-3 and TRBJ2-3, with 12 bases aligning to TRBD1. J was trimmed by 1 base and V by 4 bases; bases with no gene match: 6. The V gene's germline CDR1 is SGHTA and CDR2 FQGTGA. The CDR3 has 17 residues. The CDR3 nucleotides are TGTGCCAGCAGCTCTTACCGGGACAGGGGGCGCACAGATACGCAGTATTTT. Its translation is CASSSYRDRGRTDTQYF.

This clonotype has just a few counts. This sequence joins TRBV6-6 and TRBJ2-1; D assignment may be TRBD1 or TRBD2 (5 bases each). The CDR3 spans 10 residues. Trimming left V 6 bases short and J 8 bases short, with 5 bases between. Germline V CDR1 and CDR2: MNHNY, SVGAGI (reference sequence). CDR3 bases: TGTGCCAGCAGGGGGGATGAGCAGTTCTTC. Translation: CASRGDEQFF.

This clonotype was seen repeatedly, ten times or more. The CDR3 sequence: CASSLGPSGGANEQFF. CDR3 in DNA: TGCGCCAGCAGCTTGGGACCTAGCGGGGGGGCGAATGAGCAGTTCTTC. The V call is TRBV5-1, the J call TRBJ2-1; TRBD2 matches 12 bases. Trimming took 0 bases from V and 7 from J; bases not matched to a gene: 5. Germline V gene sequence: CDR1 SGHRS, CDR2 YFSETQ. This CDR3 has 16 residues.

This clonotype occurred many times. The V gene is TRBV7-2, the J gene TRBJ2-5; D possibly corresponds to TRBD2 (6 bases). This CDR3 is 13 amino acids long. The ends were cut back, 3 bases at V and 1 base at J, with 6 bases in the middle. The germline V gene has CDR1 SGHTA and CDR2 FQGNSA. The CDR3 DNA reads as TGTGCCAGCAGCTTCGGGGGCCAAGAGACCCAGTACTTC. Encoded protein: CASSFGGQETQYF. Variable domain in full (rest from reference TRBV7-2 and TRBJ2-5): GAGVSQSPSNKVTEKGKDVELRCDPISGHTALYWYRQSLGQGLEFLIYFQGNSAPDKSGLPSDRFSAERTGGSVSTLTIQRTQQEDSAVYLCASSFGGQETQYFGPGTRLLVL.

This clonotype has at least ten counts. The J gene is TRBJ2-5, the V gene TRBV5-1; D is uncertain. Germline V gene lookup returns CDR1 SGHRS and CDR2 YFSETQ. Trimming shortened V by 0 bases and J by 0 bases, and 9 bases separated the two germline ends. This CDR3 contains 15 residues. Written as DNA, the CDR3 is TGCGCCAGCAGCTTGGCCCCCAGAAACCAAGAGACCCAGTACTTC. This encodes CASSLAPRNQETQYF.

The V gene is TRBV12-2, the J gene TRBJ2-1; the listed D gene, TRBD1, was not tested against the DNA. TRBV12-2 is noted as a pseudogene. CDR3 length equals 18 residues. The chain's CDR3 is CASRLVGAALSGYNEQFF. In DNA, the CDR3 is TGTGCAAGTCGCTTAGTAGGGGCGGCCCTAAGCGGTTACAATGAGCAGTTCTTC.

There are many counts of this clonotype. The chain uses TRBV5-1 and TRBJ1-5; D is ambiguous. The CDR3 is made up of 14 amino acids. The germline CDR1 and CDR2 sequences are SGHRS and YFSETQ. V lost 1 base and J 3 bases, leaving 8 bases between the germline ends. The CDR3 DNA sequence: TGCGCCAGCAGCTTGTACGGTGACAATCAGCCCCAGCATTTT. Encoded protein: CASSLYGDNQPQHF. Complete variable domain (other parts from reference TRBV5-1 and TRBJ1-5): KAGVTQTPRYLIKTRGQQVTLSCSPISGHRSVSWYQQTPGQGLQFLFEYFSETQRNKGNFPGRFSGRQFSNSRSEMNVSTLELGDSALYLCASSLYGDNQPQHFGDGTRLSIL.

The rearrangement uses TRBV7-2 and TRBJ2-6; D not certain. With 1 base removed from V and 4 bases from J, the gap between germline ends came to 5 bases. The CDR3 is made up of 14 amino acids. Germline values: CDR1 SGHTA, CDR2 FQGNSA. The CDR3 loop reads CASSLGPGANVLTF. Here the CDR3 DNA reads TGTGCCAGCAGCTTAGGCCCCGGGGCCAACGTCCTGACTTTC.

This clonotype was observed a few times. The genes are TRBV5-5 and TRBJ2-7; D is unclear. There are 13 residues in the CDR3. V was clipped by 5 bases and J by 5 bases, with 14 bases between them. The germline V gene has CDR1 SGHKS and CDR2 YYEKEE (reference sequence). CDR3 residues: CASSSLGFDEQYV. CDR3 nucleotide sequence: TGTGCCAGCAGTTCATTGGGGTTCGACGAGCAGTACGTC.

This clonotype was seen a handful of times. The gene calls are TRBV7-9 and TRBJ2-5; D perhaps matches TRBD2 (6 bases). V gave up 2 bases and J gave up 0 bases, with 13 bases separating them. The V gene's germline CDR1 is SEHNR and CDR2 FQNEAQ (reference sequence). This CDR3 spans 16 amino acids. This CDR3 reads CASSLYGGGYQETQYF. CDR3 DNA: TGTGCCAGCAGCTTATATGGCGGAGGGTACCAAGAGACCCAGTACTTC.

This clonotype has just a few counts. The rearrangement uses TRBV5-6 and TRBJ1-6; weak D call: TRBD1 (6 bases). The length of the CDR3 is 16 residues. The V gene lost 0 bases and the J gene lost 14 bases, with 21 bases spanning the gap. Germline values: CDR1 SGHDT, CDR2 YYEEEE. In DNA form, the CDR3 reads TGTGCCAGCAGCTTGGGAACCGACTCAACAGGGTACGCCCTCCACTTT. Translation gives CASSLGTDSTGYALHF.

This clonotype was counted many times. V and J are TRBV27 and TRBJ2-3, with D maybe TRBD1 (6 bases). Germline V gene data show CDR1 as MNHEY and CDR2 as SMNVEV (reference sequence). The length of the CDR3 is 12 residues. V dropped 10 bases and J dropped 3 bases, with 11 bases sitting between them. The CDR3 coding sequence is TGTGCCACCCGGGACAAAACAGATACGCAGTATTTT. It translates to CATRDKTDTQYF.

This clonotype showed up many times. This sequence joins TRBV7-8 and TRBJ2-5; the D is unclear. CDR3 size: 16 residues. V was shortened by 1 base and J by 5 bases, with 17 bases between the two germline ends. The germline V gene encodes CDR1 SGHVS and CDR2 FQNEAQ. The CDR3 nucleotides are TGTGCCAGCAGCTTAGGGTTAGACCCTTTATGGGAGACCCAGTACTTC. It translates to CASSLGLDPLWETQYF.